This T cell receptor beta chain was observed in a study of blood T cells in healthy people across ages. A sample-barcoded 5' primer and a J-beta primer mix were used in a second PCR of roughly 7 to 12 cycles. In TCRdb, the 5' RACE reads were re-called with MiXCR into one record per CDR3 protein. The sample holds over 1,500,000 distinct CDR3 sequences, around 40% seen once. V shed 4 bases and J 6 bases; nucleotides not matched to a gene: 3. The CDR3 has 11 residues. Germline V lookup: CDR1 SQVTM, CDR2 ANQGSEA. As concerns this clonotype: The antigen remains unidentified.

Collection of 9 to 10 milliliters of peripheral blood was performed for each donor. Per individual sample, total RNA of at least 6 micrograms was extracted. Points from the study as a whole: In these data, TCR beta diversity tracked strongly with naive T cell percentage. Age showed a roughly linear inverse relationship with TCR beta diversity per million T cells.

The source material was blood. The receptor was isolated from a human donor in good health. The gene calls are TRBV29-1 and TRBJ2-7; 7 nucleotides agree with TRBD1. DNA of the CDR3: TGCAGCGTTGTATCAGGGGGCGAGCAGTACTTC. This sequence encodes CSVVSGGEQYF.